These 16 T cell receptor beta chains were sequenced from one sample in a study of spatial heterogeneity in lung cancer. TCRdb called the 5' RACE reads again in MiXCR, with one record for every CDR3 protein. This repertoire shows 30,000 to 40,000 distinct CDR3 sequences, approximately 7.5% found once; its top ten account for around 9.4%. The time point here: blood at routine non-recurrence follow-up after resection. The sequences come from PBMCs, collected at follow-up. These receptors came from a male donor with early-stage non-small cell lung cancer.

In its sample, this clonotype was seen many times. The J gene is TRBJ2-7, the V gene TRBV2; 9 bases agree with TRBD1. The ends lost 5 bases at V and 2 bases at J; junction bases unmatched: 10. This CDR3 is 16 amino acids long. CDR1 and CDR2 (germline): SNHLY, FYNNEI. The chain's CDR3 is CASSPIAGTGPYEQYF. CDR3 DNA: TGTGCCAGCAGTCCTATAGCCGGGACAGGGCCCTACGAGCAGTACTTC. Variable domain in full (rest from reference TRBV2 and TRBJ2-7): EPEVTQTPSHQVTQMGQEVILRCVPISNHLYFYWYRQILGQKVEFLVSFYNNEISEKSEIFDDQFSVERPDGSNFTLKIRSTKLEDSAMYFCASSPIAGTGPYEQYFGPGTRLTVT.

There are many counts of this clonotype. The rearrangement links TRBV18 to TRBJ2-1; TRBD2 matches 11 bases. The CDR3 loop spans 15 amino acids. V was pared by 3 bases and J by 8 bases, with 6 bases of the junction left unmatched. Germline lookup yields CDR1 KGHSH and CDR2 LQKENI. This CDR3 reads CASSPSGGDLHEQFF. DNA for the CDR3: TGTGCCAGCTCACCTAGCGGGGGGGATCTCCATGAGCAGTTCTTC.

There are many counts of this clonotype. The genes are TRBV2 and TRBJ1-3, with 10 bases identical to TRBD1. Germline V CDR1 and CDR2: SNHLY, FYNNEI. Trimming removed 5 bases from V and 3 bases from J; junction bases left unmatched: 13. This CDR3 spans 18 amino acids. The CDR3 region is CASSQPDRGIGLGNTIYF. In DNA form, the CDR3 reads TGTGCCAGCAGTCAGCCGGACAGGGGGATAGGGCTTGGAAACACCATATATTTT. The full variable domain, rest sourced from reference TRBV2 and TRBJ1-3, is EPEVTQTPSHQVTQMGQEVILRCVPISNHLYFYWYRQILGQKVEFLVSFYNNEISEKSEIFDDQFSVERPDGSNFTLKIRSTKLEDSAMYFCASSQPDRGIGLGNTIYFGEGSWLTVV.

This clonotype was observed at least ten times. The chain couples TRBV3-1 to TRBJ1-1, with unresolved D. This CDR3 is built from 14 residues. Trimming left V 1 base short and J 4 bases short, with 10 bases between. Germline-derived CDR1 and CDR2 are LGHDT and YNNKEL (reference sequence). The CDR3 DNA follows: TGTGCCAGCAGCCAAGGACTCCCCACCACTGAAGCTTTCTTT. Protein sequence: CASSQGLPTTEAFF.

This clonotype was seen many times. The V and J genes are TRBV3-1 and TRBJ1-3, with 10 bases identical to TRBD1. The CDR3 consists of 15 residues. The germline V gene has CDR1 LGHDT and CDR2 YNNKEL (reference sequence). Germline trimming cut 4 bases from V and 3 bases from J; bases unmatched to any gene: 3. The CDR3, as DNA: TGTGCCAGCAGCCCGAGGACAGGGGGTGGAAACACCATATATTTT. Translating it yields CASSPRTGGGNTIYF.

To note about this clonotype: Just one base apart from a much larger clone, this may be a read error. The genes are TRBV6-5 and TRBJ1-5, with D perhaps TRBD1 (5 bases). CDR3 length: 13 amino acids. Germline V gene sequence: CDR1 MNHEY, CDR2 SVGAGI. CDR3 loop: CASSYGGNQPRHF. The DNA for the CDR3 is TGTGCCAGCAGTTACGGGGGGAATCAGCCCCGGCATTTT.

This clonotype was counted ten times or more. This rearrangement joins TRBV7-2 to TRBJ1-5; TRBD1 matches 7 bases. Looked up from germline, CDR1 is SGHTA and CDR2 is FQGNSA. The CDR3 loop spans 15 amino acids. J was trimmed by 6 bases and V by 5 bases; bases with no gene match: 10. The DNA for the CDR3 is TGTGCCAGCAGCCCACTGACAGGGTCCACTCAGCCCCAGCATTTT. It encodes CASSPLTGSTQPQHF. The full variable domain, its missing parts supplied by reference TRBV7-2 and TRBJ1-5, is GAGVSQSPSNKVTEKGKDVELRCDPISGHTALYWYRQSLGQGLEFLIYFQGNSAPDKSGLPSDRFSAERTGGSVSTLTIQRTQQEDSAVYLCASSPLTGSTQPQHFGDGTRLSIL.

This clonotype was found many times. The V gene is TRBV6-6, the J gene TRBJ2-7; TRBD1 is a possible D gene (6 bases). Germline V gives CDR1 MNHNY, CDR2 SVGAGI (reference sequence). The CDR3 contains 14 residues. Trimming took 5 bases from V and 2 from J, leaving 13 bases between them. CDR3 sequence reads: CASSTQGGPYEQYF. CDR3 coding DNA: TGTGCCAGCAGTACACAGGGTGGTCCCTACGAGCAGTACTTC.

This clonotype was seen ten or more times. V and J are TRBV14 and TRBJ2-5, with 9 positions matching TRBD1. After removal of 3 bases from V and 5 bases from J, the junction contained 7 bases not matched to a gene. This CDR3 has 15 residues. CDR1 and CDR2 from the germline V gene are SGHDN and FVKESK. In DNA, the CDR3 is TGTGCCAGCAGCCAGATAGGGACAGGGATTGAGACCCAGTACTTC. It yields the protein CASSQIGTGIETQYF.

The chain recombines TRBV3-1 with TRBJ1-6; D gene unclear. The V end was cut by 9 bases, the J end by 10 bases, with 7 bases between. This CDR3 comprises 10 residues. CDR1 is LGHDT and CDR2 is YNNKEL in the germline V gene (reference sequence). In DNA form, the CDR3 reads TGTGCCAGTGGGCGGTCACCCCTCCACTTT. Its translation is CASGRSPLHF.

Many counts were recorded for this clonotype. The gene calls are TRBV12-3 or TRBV12-4 and TRBJ2-7; D might be TRBD1 (7 bases). This CDR3 is 15 amino acids long. With 5 bases removed from V and 4 bases from J, the gap between germline ends came to 18 bases. CDR3 residues: CASSRAQGGGYEQYF. The CDR3 DNA is TGTGCCAGCAGTCGGGCCCAGGGGGGCGGGTACGAGCAGTACTTC.

The chain employs TRBV7-9 and TRBJ1-3; no firm D call. The germline V gene has CDR1 SEHNR and CDR2 FQNEAQ (reference sequence). V lost 6 bases, J lost 2 bases, and 17 bases lay in between. CDR3 length equals 16 residues. The CDR3 reads CASRPDGRLTGNTIYF. The CDR3 DNA follows: TGTGCCAGCAGGCCAGATGGGAGGCTTACTGGAAACACCATATATTTT.

This clonotype has a count of ten or more. The genes are TRBV9 and TRBJ2-7; the match to TRBD1 covers 9 bases. The V and J ends lost 1 base and 5 bases, in that order; junction bases with no gene match: 4. In germline, CDR1 is SGDLS, CDR2 YYNGEE. This CDR3 region has 14 residues. DNA of the CDR3: TGTGCCAGCAGCGTAACGGGACAGGGTAACGAGCAGTACTTC. Its protein is CASSVTGQGNEQYF.

This clonotype has at least ten counts. This chain joins TRBV6-5 and TRBJ1-1; D gene ambiguous. Germline CDR1 and CDR2: MNHEY and SVGAGI. V lost 7 bases, J lost 5 bases, and 8 bases lay in between. The CDR3 spans 11 residues. The CDR3 sequence is CASTRGTEAFF. The DNA for the CDR3 is TGTGCCAGCACTCGAGGGACTGAAGCTTTCTTT.

This clonotype was recorded at least ten times. V is TRBV7-3 and J is TRBJ1-2, with D unclear. CDR3 length: 13 amino acids. Germline CDR1 SGHTA, CDR2 FQGTGA. V dropped 3 bases and J dropped 1 base, with 6 bases sitting between them. The CDR3 nucleotides are TGTGCCAGCAGCTTGGACCTTAACTATGGCTACACCTTC. Translated: CASSLDLNYGYTF. The full variable domain, rest sourced from reference TRBV7-3 and TRBJ1-2, is GAGVSQTPSNKVTEKGKYVELRCDPISGHTALYWYRQSLGQGPEFLIYFQGTGAADDSGLPNDRFFAVRPEGSVSTLKIQRTERGDSAVYLCASSLDLNYGYTFGSGTRLTVV.

This clonotype was detected many times. The V and J genes are TRBV6-5 and TRBJ2-7; D assignment may be TRBD1 or TRBD2 (5 bases each). CDR1 MNHEY and CDR2 SVGAGI come from the germline V gene. The CDR3 runs 11 residues. Trimming took off 1 base at V and 9 bases at J, with 7 bases between the two ends. The CDR3 nucleotides are TGTGCCAGCAGTTACTGGGGGACGCAGTACTTC. This gives the protein CASSYWGTQYF.